What follows describes a single TCR beta chain. Its antigen remains unidentified. This sample was taken from a study of PD-1 blockade in classical Hodgkin lymphoma. Across the whole study: With a 2-week interval, patients received intravenous nivolumab at 3 mg/kg. General observations from the study: The study found that TCR diversity rose significantly by C4D1 in CD4+ but not CD8+ cells.

Time point described: cycle 4 day 1 (C4D1), after more than five weeks of nivolumab. Each patient experienced a relapse that followed autologous stem cell transplantation, and brentuximab vedotin exposure varied. This CDR3 is 14 amino acids long. Germline V gene lookup returns CDR1 SGHRS and CDR2 YFSETQ. V was pared by 0 bases and J by 6 bases, with 0 bases of the junction left unmatched. Assay: immunoSEQ multiplex PCR; the TCRdb copy retains only in-frame clones and omits some. Found here are over 15,000 clones, over 75% of them singletons; the top ten hold around 40%. The sequence was collected from a human donor with classical Hodgkin lymphoma. The V call is TRBV5-1, the J call TRBJ2-2, with TRBD1 matching 9 bases. Sequenced material: peripheral blood mononuclear cells (PBMCs), taken before the fourth cycle of nivolumab. The CDR3 DNA sequence: TGCGCCAGCAGCTTGGGACAGGGGGCCGGGGAGCTGTTTTTT. Translating gives CASSLGQGAGELFF.